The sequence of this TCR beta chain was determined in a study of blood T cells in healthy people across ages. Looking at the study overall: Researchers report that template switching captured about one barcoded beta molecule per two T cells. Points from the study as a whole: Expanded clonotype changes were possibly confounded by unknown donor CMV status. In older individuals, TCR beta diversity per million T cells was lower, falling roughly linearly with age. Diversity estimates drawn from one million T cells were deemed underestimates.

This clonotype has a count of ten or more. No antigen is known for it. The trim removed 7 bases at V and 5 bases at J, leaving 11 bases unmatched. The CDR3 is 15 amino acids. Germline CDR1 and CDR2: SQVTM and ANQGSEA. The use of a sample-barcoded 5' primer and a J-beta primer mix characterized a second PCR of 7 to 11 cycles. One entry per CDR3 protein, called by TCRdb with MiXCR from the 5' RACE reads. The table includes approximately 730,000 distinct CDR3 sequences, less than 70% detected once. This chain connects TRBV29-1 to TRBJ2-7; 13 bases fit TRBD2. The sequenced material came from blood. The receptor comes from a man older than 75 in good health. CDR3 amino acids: CSAKTVGLAGDEQYF. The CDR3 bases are TGCAGCGCAAAGACAGTAGGACTAGCGGGAGACGAGCAGTACTTC.